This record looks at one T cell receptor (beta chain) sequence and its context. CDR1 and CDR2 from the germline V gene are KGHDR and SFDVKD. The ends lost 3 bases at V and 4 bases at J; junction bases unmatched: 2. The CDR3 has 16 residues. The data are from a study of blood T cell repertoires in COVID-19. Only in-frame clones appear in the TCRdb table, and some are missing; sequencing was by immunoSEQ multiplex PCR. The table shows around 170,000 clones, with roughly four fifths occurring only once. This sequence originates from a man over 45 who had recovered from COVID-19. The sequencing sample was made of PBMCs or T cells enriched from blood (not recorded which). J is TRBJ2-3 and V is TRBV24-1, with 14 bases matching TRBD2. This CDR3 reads CATSDTGLAGADTQYF. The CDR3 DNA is TGTGCCACCAGTGATACGGGACTAGCGGGGGCAGATACGCAGTATTTT.